Listed below are T cell receptor beta chains from one sample, sequenced in a study of blood T cell repertoires in COVID-19. The table came from immunoSEQ multiplex PCR; TCRdb's copy has only in-frame clones and leaves some out. The data contain about 67,000 clones, 75% to 85% of them singletons. Specimen: peripheral blood. These receptors all come from a woman aged 55-70 years with acute or convalescent COVID-19. CDR3s leave out the opening cysteine and the closing phenylalanine or tryptophan.

v_gene	j_gene	CDR3aa
TRBV11-2	TRBJ2-7	ASSLGGSGEQY
TRBV7-3	TRBJ2-2	ASSSQPTGLNTGELF
TRBV25-1	TRBJ2-3	ASSETVGTDTQY
TRBV28	TRBJ2-7	ASSFAGDYEQY
TRBV28	TRBJ1-1	ASSLPMNTEAF
TRBV19	TRBJ2-3	ASIDRAGTDTQY
TRBV11-2	TRBJ2-7	ASSLAAAPGNEQY
TRBV10-3	TRBJ2-1	AILPGQGPNEQF
TRBV18	TRBJ1-4	ASSPSTTNEKLF
TRBV3-1/TRBV3-2	TRBJ1-2	ASSQKQGAGYGYT
TRBV19	TRBJ2-1	ASRKSGGDNEQF
TRBV6-2/TRBV6-3	TRBJ2-5	ASSSQEWETQY
TRBV12-3/TRBV12-4	TRBJ2-5	ASSDHGGETQY
TRBV6-5	TRBJ1-1	ASSYRGKNTEAF
TRBV7-9	TRBJ2-7	ASSSVVTGYEQY
TRBV5-8	TRBJ1-5	ASSLAGDQPQH
TRBV10-3	TRBJ2-7	AIKGTGPYEQY
TRBV2	TRBJ2-5	ASSTGSMETQY
TRBV5-1	TRBJ2-7	ASSLAGDNSYEQY
TRBV7-2	TRBJ2-3	ASSSPYGTQY
TRBV4-1	TRBJ2-7	ASSPPLGADLYEQY
TRBV6-5	TRBJ2-1	ASTPLRGGNEQF
TRBV12-3/TRBV12-4	TRBJ2-2	ASSRQGTGELF
TRBV4-3	TRBJ1-4	ASAIWTATNEKLF
TRBV29-1	TRBJ2-4	SVDPLAKNIQY
TRBV6-6	TRBJ1-1	ASSYVQNPEAF
TRBV10-3	TRBJ2-3	AISEETSDTDTQY
TRBV11-3	TRBJ2-2	ASSLGQGTGELF
TRBV24-1	TRBJ1-2	ATSDLGTGDGYT
TRBV10-3	TRBJ2-7	AISGTGAHEQY
TRBV7-2	TRBJ2-2	ASSLSAVMNTGELF
TRBV28	TRBJ2-3	ASSLPRAGGFTDTQY
TRBV19	TRBJ1-2	ASSIRGDGYT
TRBV2	TRBJ2-5	ASSPQTGGETQY
TRBV19	TRBJ2-1	ASSPRGNVNEQF
TRBV10-3	TRBJ2-7	AGSSAGGSYEQY